This T cell receptor (beta chain) was observed in a study of T cell repertoires in cytomegalovirus infection. About the study: Matching HLA type and CMV infection were both indicated by public TCR beta signatures. Regarding the study as a whole: Cumulative frequency (of public TCR beta family members) identified carriers of CMV plus the relevant HLA. In two of eight donors, the top clonotype was HLA-C-restricted CMV-specific.

TCRdb re-called the reads through MiXCR, storing one row per CDR3 protein. This sample yields about 250,000 distinct CDR3 sequences, of which over 9% are seen a single time; 1.6% belongs to the top ten. This clonotype has at least ten counts. Antigen unknown. Germline V gene sequence: CDR1 DFQATT, CDR2 SNEGSKA (reference sequence). J gave up 6 bases and V 2 bases, and 9 bases lay outside the gene matches. The CDR3 consists of 15 residues. The rearrangement joins TRBV20-1 to TRBJ2-3; TRBD2 aligns across 9 bases. The clonotype was recovered from a human donor in good health (CMV status not recorded). Some clones in this sample may be carry-over from other donors' samples. The sample comprised PBMCs. The CDR3 nucleotides read TGCAGTGCTAGACCGGCTAGCGGGAATTGGGATACGCAGTATTTT. This gives the protein CSARPASGNWDTQYF.